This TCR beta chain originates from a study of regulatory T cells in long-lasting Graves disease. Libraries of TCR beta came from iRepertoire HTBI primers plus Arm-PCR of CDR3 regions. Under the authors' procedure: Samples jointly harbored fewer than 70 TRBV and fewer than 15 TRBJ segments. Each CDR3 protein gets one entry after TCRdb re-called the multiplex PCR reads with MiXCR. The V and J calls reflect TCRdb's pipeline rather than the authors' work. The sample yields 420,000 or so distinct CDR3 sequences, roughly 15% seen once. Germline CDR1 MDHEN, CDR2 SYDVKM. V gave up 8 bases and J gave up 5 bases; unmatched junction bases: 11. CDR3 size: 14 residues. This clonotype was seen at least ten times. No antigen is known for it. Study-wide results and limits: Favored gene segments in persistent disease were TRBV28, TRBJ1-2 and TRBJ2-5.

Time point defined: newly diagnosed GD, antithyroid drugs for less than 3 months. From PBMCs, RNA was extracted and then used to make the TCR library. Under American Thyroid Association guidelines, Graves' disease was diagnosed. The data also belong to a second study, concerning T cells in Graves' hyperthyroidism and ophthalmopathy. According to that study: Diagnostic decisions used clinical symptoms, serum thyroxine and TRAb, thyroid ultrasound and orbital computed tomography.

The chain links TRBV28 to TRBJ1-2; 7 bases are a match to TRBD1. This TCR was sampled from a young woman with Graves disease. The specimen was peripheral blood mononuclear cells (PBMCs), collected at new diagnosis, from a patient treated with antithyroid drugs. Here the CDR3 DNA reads TGTGCCAGCCGCTACCGGGACAGACAATATGGCTACACCTTC. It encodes CASRYRDRQYGYTF.